This T cell receptor beta chain was obtained from a study of OX40 agonist ivuxolimab in advanced cancers. The study in broad terms: Ivuxolimab was a fully human IgG2 agonistic monoclonal antibody targeting the costimulatory receptor OX40 (CD134). Partial responses occurred in three dose-escalation patients: two with cutaneous melanoma and one with hepatocellular carcinoma. In the dose-escalation cohort, roughly 80% of patients were male, and the mean age was about 55 years, with a range of roughly 23 to 85. Prior anti-PD-1, anti-PD-L1 or anti-CTLA-4 therapy was permitted, and about two fifths of dose-escalation patients had received checkpoint inhibitors. Among the roughly 52 dose-escalation patients, roughly 20 had hepatocellular carcinoma, about 15 melanoma, 9 renal cell carcinoma and 9 head and neck cancer. Intravenous ivuxolimab was administered to patients every 2 weeks at six dose levels: 0.01, 0.1, 0.3, 1.5, 3 and 10 mg/kg. The monotherapy dose-escalation portion (N of about 57 patients) of the phase I ivuxolimab trial is reported in the paper. The purpose of peripheral TCRbeta sequencing was to test whether ivuxolimab changed TCR sequence diversity and led to clonal T-cell expansion.

Genomic DNA was isolated from the sorted cells so that the TCRbeta CDR3 region could be sequenced. TCRbeta CDR3 regions were sequenced using the immunoSEQ Assay. Here the immuneACCESS table is served through TCRdb, limited to in-frame sequences with V and J called. Missing clones are a known gap in these copies; in checked studies unresolved V genes cover under half, and the rest lacks a known reason. This sample has around 65,000 clones in its table, and 85% to 95% of those were observed once. Roughly 12% of the sample is in the top ten clones. Patients with autoimmune disease history or receiving systemic immunosuppression were excluded from the trial. Peripheral blood for TCR sequencing was drawn from every dose cohort at baseline, at cycle 4 day 1 and at cycle 7 day 1. The samples were drawn from a first-in-human, open-label, multicenter phase I dose-escalation trial of ivuxolimab. Adults with locally advanced or metastatic melanoma, renal cell, hepatocellular, or head and neck squamous cell carcinoma were enrolled in the trial. Before TCR sequencing, CD4+ and CD8+ T cells were separately sorted from peripheral blood.

In the case of this clone: No cognate antigen has been identified for it. Base quality data are lacking; no much larger clone is found one base away.

From a lookup of the germline V gene (reference sequence), CDR1 and CDR2 are LNHDA and SQIVND. The germline ends are 7 bases apart after V is trimmed by 3 bases and J by 2 bases. The CDR3, cysteine through phenylalanine, is 13 amino acids long. The CDR3 DNA has 39 bases and is translated from base 1. The investigation overall reported the following: After ivuxolimab, more expanded clones were found on average in CD8+ T cells than in CD4+ T cells. Which antigens the clonally expanded peripheral T cells were specific for was not determined. At doses of 0.1 to 3.0 mg/kg, clonal expansion of both CD4+ and CD8+ blood T cells was observed from baseline to week 6. In partial responders in the 0.1-3.0 mg/kg groups, normalized peripheral clonal expansion was found to be among the lowest, especially among CD8+ T cells. Low levels of normalized T-cell clonal expansion were also shown by some nonresponding patients.

The sequence links TRBV19 to TRBJ1-2, with the D gene uncertain. The receptor was derived from an adult with an advanced solid tumor such as melanoma, head and neck, liver or kidney cancer. The sequenced sample was CD4+ or CD8+ T cells sorted from blood, obtained in a trial of the OX40 agonist ivuxolimab. The CDR3 protein sequence reads: CASSMSLNYGYTF. The nucleotides read TGTGCCAGTAGTATGTCTCTAAACTATGGCTACACCTTC.